A single sample is the source of the 31 T cell receptor beta chains below, sequenced in a study of cytomegalovirus exposure and HLA in healthy donors. The study ran its PCR with 60 Vbeta and 13 Jbeta primers. Repertoires were generated with immunoSEQ multiplex PCR, while TCRdb's copy carries only in-frame clones and drops some. The sample carries around 110,000 clones, 60% to 70% recorded once. What was sequenced was PBMCs. All receptors derive from a middle-aged woman in good health and CMV-seropositive.

In its sample, this clone was seen once. This chain uses TRBV15 with TRBJ2-3, with TRBD2 identical over 9 bases. This CDR3 comprises 24 residues. V lost 0 bases to trimming and J lost 0 bases; unmatched junction nucleotides: 25. In germline, CDR1 is LNHNV, CDR2 YYDKDF (reference sequence). For the CDR3, the DNA is TGTGCCACCAGCAGAGATCACGTCGTATCGGGTCTAGCGGGAACCAAAACTAGCACAGATACGCAGTATTTT. Translation: CATSRDHVVSGLAGTKTSTDTQYF.

The rearrangement links TRBV6-5 to TRBJ1-1, with TRBD1 matching over 7 bases. Germline loops: CDR1 MNHEY, CDR2 SVGAGI. CDR3 length: 13 residues. The V gene end was trimmed by 4 bases and the J gene end by 6 bases; junction bases not matched to a gene: 5. CDR3 amino acids: CASSSTGEAEAFF. The CDR3 region has the DNA TGTGCCAGCAGTTCTACAGGGGAGGCTGAAGCTTTCTTT.

The rearrangement uses TRBV6-1 and TRBJ2-2, with D possibly being TRBD1 (6 bases). This CDR3 contains 14 residues. V was shortened by 6 bases and J by 6 bases, with 14 bases between the two germline ends. Germline CDR1 is MNHNS and CDR2 is SASEGT. CDR3 sequence: CASSRNRAAGELFF. The CDR3 nucleotides are TGTGCCAGCAGCAGGAACAGGGCGGCCGGGGAGCTGTTTTTT.

This clone has just a few counts. The rearrangement uses TRBV6-5 and TRBJ1-6; no definite D call. Trimming stripped 5 bases from V and 7 bases from J, with 9 bases between. Germline assignment: CDR1 MNHEY and CDR2 SVGAGI. The CDR3 runs to 13 residues. This CDR3 is CASSDEANSPLHF. DNA of the CDR3: TGTGCCAGCAGTGACGAGGCCAATTCACCCCTCCACTTT.

V and J are TRBV14 and TRBJ2-7, with TRBD2 as a possible D gene (6 bases). V was shortened by 1 base and J by 0 bases, with 13 bases between the two germline ends. The CDR3 has 16 amino acids. Germline loops: CDR1 SGHDN, CDR2 FVKESK. The CDR3 DNA reads as TGTGCCAGCAGCCAAGGACATGGCGGGACCTCCTACGAGCAGTACTTC. As protein: CASSQGHGGTSYEQYF. The whole variable domain, filled in from reference TRBV14 and TRBJ2-7, reads EAGVTQFPSHSVIEKGQTVTLRCDPISGHDNLYWYRRVMGKEIKFLLHFVKESKQDESGMPNNRFLAERTGGTYSTLKVQPAELEDSGVYFCASSQGHGGTSYEQYFGPGTRLTVT.

The rearrangement uses TRBV11-2 and TRBJ2-1, with TRBD1 matching over 7 bases. This CDR3 is built from 14 residues. Germline CDR1 reads SGHAT; CDR2 reads FQNNGV. After removal of 5 bases from V and 2 bases from J, the junction contained 3 bases not matched to a gene. CDR3 sequence reads: CASSIQGAYNEQFF. The DNA of the CDR3 is TGTGCCAGCAGCATCCAGGGGGCCTACAATGAGCAGTTCTTC.

The V gene is TRBV28, the J gene TRBJ1-5, with D perhaps matching TRBD1 (6 bases). The CDR3 is made up of 16 amino acids. V was pared by 6 bases and J by 5 bases, with 20 bases between. CDR1 and CDR2 from the germline V gene are MDHEN and SYDVKM. The CDR3, as DNA: TGTGCCAGCAGCCCGATTCAGGGCTGGGGGCATCAGCCCCAGCATTTT. This encodes CASSPIQGWGHQPQHF.

The J gene is TRBJ2-7, the V gene TRBV6-1, with 9 bases identical to TRBD1. The germline gives CDR1 MNHNS, CDR2 SASEGT. The length of the CDR3 is 14 residues. With V trimmed by 2 bases and J by 5 bases, 4 bases remained unmatched. The CDR3 spells CASSENRGLDEQYF. In nucleotides, the CDR3 is TGTGCCAGCAGTGAAAACAGGGGGCTTGACGAGCAGTACTTC.

This clone was counted a single time. The V and J genes are TRBV29-1 and TRBJ1-1; 7 bases fit TRBD1. Trimming cost V 7 bases and J 4 bases; bases outside gene matches: 9. CDR3 length: 13 residues. Per germline, CDR1 SQVTM and CDR2 ANQGSEA. The DNA of the CDR3 is TGCAGCGAGAGACAGGGATTGGCCACTGAAGCTTTCTTT. It yields the protein CSERQGLATEAFF.

A single count supports this clone. The chain recombines TRBV7-8 with TRBJ2-7; possible D gene TRBD1, 6 bases. This CDR3 comprises 14 residues. V lost 5 bases and J lost 2, with 13 bases in between. CDR1 SGHVS and CDR2 FQNEAQ come from the germline V gene. CDR3 DNA: TGTGCCAGCAGCCCCTGGACAGTGACCTACGAGCAGTACTTC. Translation gives CASSPWTVTYEQYF.

The genes are TRBV7-2 and TRBJ2-7; D unresolved. This CDR3 region has 12 residues. V was pared by 4 bases and J by 2 bases, with 6 bases between. The germline CDR1 and CDR2 sequences are SGHTA and FQGNSA. CDR3 region: CASSSPTYEQYF. DNA for the CDR3: TGTGCCAGCAGCTCCCCTACCTACGAGCAGTACTTC.

This rearrangement joins TRBV9 to TRBJ2-3, with 8 bases matching TRBD2. Trimming at V came to 0 bases and at J to 2 bases, leaving 8 bases not matched to a gene. CDR1 and CDR2 (germline): SGDLS, YYNGEE. The CDR3 extends over 17 amino acids. The CDR3 DNA sequence: TGTGCCAGCAGCGTAGAACTGGCGGGAGGTGCCACAGATACGCAGTATTTT. Its protein product is CASSVELAGGATDTQYF.

This rearrangement joins TRBV7-9 to TRBJ2-6, with TRBD1 matching over 7 bases. Germline V lookup: CDR1 SEHNR, CDR2 FQNEAQ (reference sequence). The V segment lost 7 bases and the J segment 2 bases; nucleotides outside the gene matches: 8. The length of the CDR3 is 16 residues. CDR3 DNA: TGTGCCAGCATCCTCCTCGGGACAGCTGGGGCCAACGTCCTGACTTTC. The encoded protein is CASILLGTAGANVLTF.

This clone showed up just once. The chain carries TRBV6-5 and TRBJ2-1, with D unclear. From germline, CDR1 is MNHEY and CDR2 SVGAGI. CDR3 length equals 16 residues. Between the trimmed V and J ends, which lost 0 bases and 2 bases, there was a span of 11 bases. The CDR3 DNA sequence: TGTGCCAGCAGTTACTCTGTCAGGCCCACCTACAATGAGCAGTTCTTC. As protein: CASSYSVRPTYNEQFF.

The chain joins TRBV5-5 to TRBJ1-2; no definite D call. This CDR3 comprises 15 residues. Trimming removed 2 bases from V and 7 bases from J, with 18 bases in between. Germline CDR1 reads SGHKS; CDR2 reads YYEKEE (reference sequence). For the CDR3, the DNA is TGTGCCAGCAGCTTTTGGCCTCTCGGGGATCCTGGCTACACCTTC. This sequence encodes CASSFWPLGDPGYTF.

The rearrangement joins TRBV7-2 to TRBJ2-3; TRBD2 agrees at 7 bases. V lost 0 bases and J lost 2; bases outside the gene matches: 2. CDR3 size: 15 residues. Germline V gene sequence: CDR1 SGHTA, CDR2 FQGNSA. The CDR3 sequence is CASSLALASTDTQYF. The CDR3 nucleotides read TGTGCCAGCAGCTTAGCACTAGCGTCCACAGATACGCAGTATTTT.

The chain employs TRBV5-6 and TRBJ2-2; 9 bases match TRBD1. The junction had 8 bases not matched to a gene; V was cut back by 4 bases and J by 1 base. The CDR3 is 17 residues long. CDR1 is SGHDT, CDR2 YYEEEE, per germline. CDR3 loop: CASSLGTGRMNTGELFF. The CDR3 DNA is TGTGCCAGCAGCCTCGGGACAGGGCGAATGAACACCGGGGAGCTGTTTTTT.

There are a few counts of this clone. Other nucleotide sequences in the sample specify the same CDR3. The CDR3 region is CASSLTGGSYNEQFF. The CDR3 nucleotides read TGCGCCAGCAGCCTAACAGGGGGCTCCTACAATGAGCAGTTCTTC. The chain links TRBV5-1 to TRBJ2-1; 8 nucleotides line up with TRBD1. In germline, CDR1 is SGHRS, CDR2 YFSETQ. V lost 4 bases and J lost 0; bases outside the gene matches: 3. The CDR3 runs 15 residues. Filled out from reference TRBV5-1 and TRBJ2-1, the complete variable domain reads KAGVTQTPRYLIKTRGQQVTLSCSPISGHRSVSWYQQTPGQGLQFLFEYFSETQRNKGNFPGRFSGRQFSNSRSEMNVSTLELGDSALYLCASSLTGGSYNEQFFGPGTRLTVL.

Regarding this clone: Compared with germline, one end of the junction differs, possibly owing to a read error. The CDR3 spells CSSTGEGRDGYTF. Here the CDR3 DNA reads TGTTCCAGCACCGGGGAAGGGAGGGATGGCTACACCTTC. V gene TRBV7-9 combines with J gene TRBJ1-2; D gene unclear. CDR3 length: 13 amino acids. The germline V gene has CDR1 SEHNR and CDR2 FQNEAQ (reference sequence). Based on the CDR3 plus reference TRBV7-9 and TRBJ1-2, the full variable domain is DTGVSQNPRHKITKRGQNVTFRCDPISEHNRLYWYRQTLGQGPEFLTYFQNEAQLEKSRLLSDRFSAERPKGSFSTLEIQRTEQGDSAMYLCSSTGEGRDGYTFGSGTRLTVV.

V usage is TRBV6-6 and J usage is TRBJ1-1, with a tentative D call TRBD1 (5 bases). The CDR3 is 13 residues long. CDR1 is MNHNY and CDR2 is SVGAGI in the germline V gene (reference sequence). V was shortened by 4 bases and J by 4 bases, with 10 bases between the two germline ends. DNA for the CDR3: TGTGCCAGCAGTTTGCGGCAGGGCACTGAAGCTTTCTTT. Its translation is CASSLRQGTEAFF.

On this clone itself: This specimen includes other DNA sequences encoding the same CDR3. V and J are TRBV11-2 and TRBJ1-2, with 7 bases lining up with TRBD1. Germline CDR1 reads SGHAT; CDR2 reads FQNNGV. The CDR3 contains 18 residues. V trimming: 6 bases; J trimming: 3 bases; junction bases outside the gene matches: 19. As DNA, the CDR3 is TGTGCCAGCAGTTCTTACACTACTTTCTCCGGGACAGACTATGGCTACACCTTC. It yields the protein CASSSYTTFSGTDYGYTF.

The chain recombines TRBV7-2 with TRBJ2-2; a weak D match, TRBD2 (6 bases). This CDR3 contains 16 residues. The V end lost 3 bases, the J end lost 6 bases, and 17 bases lay between the germline ends. Germline loops: CDR1 SGHTA, CDR2 FQGNSA. The CDR3 here is CASSFFDGSPPGELFF. For the CDR3, the DNA is TGTGCCAGCAGCTTCTTCGACGGGAGCCCTCCCGGGGAGCTGTTTTTT.

V and J are TRBV6-4 and TRBJ2-7; D is uncertain. This CDR3 has 14 residues. The V end was cut by 1 base, the J end by 0 bases, with 7 bases between. Germline V gives CDR1 MRHNA, CDR2 SNTAGT. CDR3 DNA: TGTGCCAGCAGTGACTACCCCAGCTCCTACGAGCAGTACTTC. Its protein is CASSDYPSSYEQYF.

The chain employs TRBV6-6 and TRBJ2-7; perhaps TRBD2 as D (5 bases). V was clipped by 6 bases and J by 3 bases, with 12 bases between them. The CDR3 totals 13 residues. The germline gives CDR1 MNHNY, CDR2 SVGAGI (reference sequence). The CDR3 DNA follows: TGTGCCAGCAGCCACGGACGGGACTACGAGCAGTACTTC. This codes for CASSHGRDYEQYF.

The chain links TRBV9 to TRBJ1-2; D possibly corresponds to TRBD1 (5 bases). CDR3 length: 14 residues. The V end was cut by 3 bases, the J end by 5 bases, with 14 bases between. CDR1 SGDLS and CDR2 YYNGEE come from the germline V gene. The CDR3, as DNA: TGTGCCAGCAGCGGCCAGGGAATTCTGTATGGCTACACCTTC. Amino acids: CASSGQGILYGYTF.

This clone was picked up a small number of times. The chain has TRBV13 and TRBJ2-1, with TRBD2 identical over 10 bases. CDR3 size: 15 residues. V lost 6 bases, J lost 3 bases, and 5 bases stayed unmatched. Germline assignment: CDR1 PRHDT and CDR2 FYEKMQ (reference sequence). The CDR3 spells CASSFSGRIYNEQFF. The CDR3 bases are TGTGCCAGCAGTTTTAGCGGGAGGATCTACAATGAGCAGTTCTTC.

The CDR3 sequence is CASSSEGTGTDTQYF. The CDR3 nucleotides are TGTGCCAGCAGCTCCGAAGGGACAGGCACAGATACGCAGTATTTT. The genes are TRBV7-9 and TRBJ2-3; 7 bases are a match to TRBD1. This CDR3 is built from 15 residues. Trimming at V came to 4 bases and at J to 1 base, leaving 5 bases not matched to a gene. Germline CDR1 and CDR2: SEHNR and FQNEAQ (reference sequence). Based on the CDR3 plus reference TRBV7-9 and TRBJ2-3, the full variable domain is DTGVSQNPRHKITKRGQNVTFRCDPISEHNRLYWYRQTLGQGPEFLTYFQNEAQLEKSRLLSDRFSAERPKGSFSTLEIQRTEQGDSAMYLCASSSEGTGTDTQYFGPGTRLTVL.

The chain is built from TRBV5-1 and TRBJ2-5, with a weak D call TRBD2 (6 bases). Germline CDR1 reads SGHRS; CDR2 reads YFSETQ. The CDR3 is 16 residues long. Trimming pared 0 bases from V and 1 base from J, leaving 13 bases between. In nucleotides, the CDR3 is TGCGCCAGCAGCTTGGCTGGAGGGGCTGGCCAAGAGACCCAGTACTTC. Translation: CASSLAGGAGQETQYF.

The J gene is TRBJ1-2, the V gene TRBV4-3; D is perhaps TRBD1 (6 bases). Germline values: CDR1 LGHNA, CDR2 YSLEER. There are 14 residues in the CDR3. V was cut by 4 bases and J by 4 bases, with 13 bases left in between. CDR3: CASSLRTATYGYTF. DNA of the CDR3: TGCGCCAGCAGCCTACGGACAGCAACCTATGGCTACACCTTC.

V and J are TRBV11-1 and TRBJ2-7; TRBD2 might be the D (6 bases). Germline assignment: CDR1 SGHAT and CDR2 FQDESV (reference sequence). CDR3 length: 14 residues. V was pared by 4 bases and J by 0 bases, with 10 bases between. DNA for the CDR3: TGTGCCAGCAGCTACACCGGGAGCTCCTACGAGCAGTACTTC. Translated, it gives CASSYTGSSYEQYF.

The chain recombines TRBV5-1 with TRBJ2-7; a possible D gene is TRBD2 (5 bases). The CDR3 runs 14 residues. Germline V gene sequence: CDR1 SGHRS, CDR2 YFSETQ. Trimming removed 4 bases from V and 4 bases from J, with 15 bases in between. The CDR3 protein is CASSLSSPRYEQYF. Here the CDR3 DNA reads TGCGCCAGCAGCCTGTCTAGCCCGAGGTACGAGCAGTACTTC.